This TCR beta chain appears in the sequencing data of a study of blood T cell repertoires in COVID-19. Study-level information: Spain, Italy and the United States supplied samples that represented acute and convalescent COVID-19. The cDNA or gDNA used as material had been derived from T cells, B-cell-depleted T cells, or PBMCs.

How the authors handled the data: Nucleated cell counts were estimated from reference gene primer amplification. The repertoire was sequenced with immunoSEQ multiplex PCR; TCRdb's copy has only in-frame clones and lacks some. From that table come the V and J calls and clone size; the DNA was used to work out D and trimming. The table includes about 150,000 clones, 70% to 90% detected once. V was pared by 4 bases and J by 5 bases, with 0 bases of the junction left unmatched. This CDR3 is built from 12 residues. Germline values: CDR1 ENHRY, CDR2 SYGVKD. Sequenced sample: peripheral blood. The chain carries TRBV10-3 and TRBJ2-5; TRBD1 agrees at 8 bases. This sequence was found in a woman aged 70-85 years with acute or convalescent COVID-19. The CDR3 bases are TGTGCCATCAGTGGACAGGGGGAGACCCAGTACTTC. Protein sequence: CAISGQGETQYF.